A single sample is the source of the 32 T cell receptor beta chains below, sequenced in a study of CD8 T cells in Susac syndrome. With random hexamers, 0.5 to 1 ug RNA was reverse transcribed. TCRdb redid the calling of the immunoSEQ multiplex PCR reads with MiXCR, one entry per CDR3 protein. The sample includes about 200,000 distinct CDR3 sequences, about 90% of them seen just once. Sequencing was done on a sample of CD8+ T cells from PBMCs. All receptors derive from a human donor with multiple sclerosis.

As to this clonotype: One end of the junction is discordant with germline, which a read error may explain. This chain joins TRBV7-3 and TRBJ1-3; TRBD1 is a possible D gene (6 bases). CDR1 is SGHTA, CDR2 FQGTGA, per germline. This CDR3 has 15 residues. The CDR3 DNA reads as TGTGCCAGCAGCTCGACAGGCTCCTATGGAGACACCATATATTTT. Its protein product is CASSSTGSYGDTIYF.

The chain carries TRBV4-3 and TRBJ2-1, with D perhaps TRBD1 or TRBD2 (5 bases each). The ends were cut back, 5 bases at V and 4 bases at J, with 18 bases in the middle. CDR3 length equals 16 residues. Germline V gives CDR1 LGHNA, CDR2 YSLEER. DNA for the CDR3: TGCGCCAGCAGCAGAGGGGTAAGGGTAGGGTACAATGAGCAGTTCTTC. Its translation is CASSRGVRVGYNEQFF.

The gene calls are TRBV20-1 and TRBJ2-7; the match to TRBD1 covers 9 bases. V was clipped by 4 bases and J by 2 bases; unmatched bases: 18. In germline, CDR1 is DFQATT, CDR2 SNEGSKA (reference sequence). This CDR3 region has 18 residues. The CDR3 region is CSAISGQGSLRVPYEQYF. The CDR3 nucleotides are TGCAGTGCTATATCGGGACAGGGAAGTTTGCGAGTCCCCTACGAGCAGTACTTC.

This chain connects TRBV27 to TRBJ2-3, with 14 bases lining up with TRBD2. The CDR3 runs 15 residues. From germline, CDR1 is MNHEY and CDR2 SMNVEV (reference sequence). Trimming cost V 6 bases and J 6 bases; bases outside gene matches: 5. The CDR3 loop reads CASSGLAGGIDTQYF. CDR3 bases: TGTGCCAGCAGCGGACTAGCGGGAGGAATTGATACGCAGTATTTT.

The rearrangement uses TRBV3-1 and TRBJ2-1, with a possible D match to TRBD2 (6 bases). The germline V and J ends were trimmed by 5 bases and 8 bases, with 19 bases remaining between them. The CDR3 is 15 amino acids. The V gene's germline CDR1 is LGHDT and CDR2 YNNKEL (reference sequence). In DNA, the CDR3 is TGTGCCAGCAGCTTAACGGGACTTCAGTCCCATGAGCAGTTCTTC. Its protein is CASSLTGLQSHEQFF.

This sequence joins TRBV7-9 and TRBJ2-2; D possibly corresponds to TRBD2 (5 bases). Trimming removed 8 bases at V and 0 bases at J, with 13 bases between. Germline loops: CDR1 SEHNR, CDR2 FQNEAQ (reference sequence). This CDR3 has 15 residues. The CDR3 loop is CASPGWESNTGELFF. The CDR3 nucleotides read TGTGCCAGCCCTGGGTGGGAGTCGAACACCGGGGAGCTGTTTTTT.

The V gene is TRBV2, the J gene TRBJ1-2; 8 nucleotides line up with TRBD1. J was trimmed by 7 bases and V by 3 bases; bases with no gene match: 10. Germline CDR1 SNHLY, CDR2 FYNNEI. The length of the CDR3 is 15 residues. This CDR3 reads CASSDPGQGAGGYTF. In DNA, the CDR3 is TGTGCCAGCAGTGATCCCGGACAGGGCGCCGGTGGCTACACCTTC. The whole variable domain, filled in from reference TRBV2 and TRBJ1-2, reads EPEVTQTPSHQVTQMGQEVILRCVPISNHLYFYWYRQILGQKVEFLVSFYNNEISEKSEIFDDQFSVERPDGSNFTLKIRSTKLEDSAMYFCASSDPGQGAGGYTFGSGTRLTVV.

V and J are TRBV19 and TRBJ2-2, with 13 bases that match TRBD2. CDR1 is LNHDA, CDR2 SQIVND, per germline (reference sequence). V shed 5 bases, J shed 2 bases, and the junction held 8 bases outside the gene matches. This CDR3 comprises 18 residues. CDR3 sequence (DNA): TGTGCCAGTAGTGTCGGGACTAGCGGGACCCTCAACACCGGGGAGCTGTTTTTT. Amino acid sequence: CASSVGTSGTLNTGELFF.

This clonotype was observed once. This chain joins TRBV15 and TRBJ1-5; no clear D. CDR3 length: 13 residues. V was cut by 1 base and J by 8 bases, with 9 bases left in between. Per the germline V gene, CDR1 is LNHNV and CDR2 is YYDKDF (reference sequence). The CDR3 region is CATSRGFHEPQHF. CDR3 coding DNA: TGTGCCACCAGCAGAGGGTTTCATGAGCCCCAGCATTTT.

This chain uses TRBV6-4 with TRBJ2-1, with TRBD1 matching 8 bases. Germline V CDR1 and CDR2: MRHNA, SNTAGT. The ends lost 3 bases at V and 8 bases at J; junction bases unmatched: 3. The CDR3 extends over 13 amino acids. CDR3 residues: CASSETGADEQFF. The CDR3 DNA follows: TGTGCCAGCAGTGAGACAGGGGCGGATGAGCAGTTCTTC.

This chain joins TRBV7-9 and TRBJ1-1, with TRBD1 matching over 9 bases. Losses at the gene ends were 8 bases for V and 2 bases for J; bases not matched to a gene: 6. The germline gives CDR1 SEHNR, CDR2 FQNEAQ (reference sequence). This CDR3 is built from 14 residues. CDR3 in DNA: TGTGCCAGCGGTTGGGGACAGGGCAACACTGAAGCTTTCTTT. Translating it yields CASGWGQGNTEAFF.

The chain links TRBV3-1 to TRBJ2-1; 9 nucleotides line up with TRBD2. Germline V CDR1 and CDR2: LGHDT, YNNKEL (reference sequence). This CDR3 has 15 amino acids. V gave up 8 bases and J gave up 2 bases; unmatched junction bases: 7. This chain's CDR3 is CASGLAGTPYNEQFF. The CDR3 DNA follows: TGTGCCAGCGGGCTAGCGGGGACCCCCTACAATGAGCAGTTCTTC.

This chain joins TRBV23-1 and TRBJ1-5, with a tentative D call TRBD1 (5 bases). TRBV23-1 is identified as an open reading frame with a role that is uncertain. This CDR3 comprises 15 residues. V lost 4 bases and J 2 bases, leaving 12 bases between the germline ends. The chain's CDR3 is CASSPALGRNQPQHF. The CDR3 bases are TGCGCCAGCAGTCCGGCCCTGGGGCGCAATCAGCCCCAGCATTTT.

The V call is TRBV25-1, the J call TRBJ2-7; 8 bases fit TRBD1. The CDR3 covers 13 residues. Unmatched junction bases numbered 4, after V lost 8 bases and J lost 1 base. Germline V CDR1 and CDR2: MGHDK, SYGVNS. The CDR3 coding sequence is TGTGCCAGCGCGACAGGGGCTTCCTACGAGCAGTACTTC. Translated: CASATGASYEQYF.

The rearrangement joins TRBV6-2 or TRBV6-3 to TRBJ2-1; 9 positions agree with TRBD2. V shed 8 bases, J shed 5 bases, and the junction held 7 bases outside the gene matches. CDR1 and CDR2 from the germline V gene are MNHEY and SVGEGT. This CDR3 has 14 amino acids. CDR3 loop: CASGRTSDHNEQFF. In DNA, the CDR3 is TGTGCCAGCGGGAGGACTAGCGACCACAATGAGCAGTTCTTC.

The V gene is TRBV9, the J gene TRBJ2-2; D remains ambiguous. With 0 bases removed from V and 6 bases from J, the gap between germline ends came to 15 bases. The CDR3 covers 16 residues. Germline V gene lookup returns CDR1 SGDLS and CDR2 YYNGEE. This CDR3 reads CASSVADSWVAGELFF. DNA for the CDR3: TGTGCCAGCAGCGTAGCGGATAGTTGGGTTGCCGGGGAGCTGTTTTTT.

The chain uses TRBV5-1 and TRBJ2-6, with D perhaps given as TRBD1 or TRBD2 (6 bases each). CDR3 size: 20 residues. The V end lost 4 bases, the J end lost 2 bases, and 25 bases lay between the germline ends. Germline CDR1 is SGHRS and CDR2 is YFSETQ. CDR3 DNA: TGCGCCAGCAGCCCCTCCCCGGGGGTAGGGGGTAGTGCTGGGGCCAACGTCCTGACTTTC. It codes for CASSPSPGVGGSAGANVLTF.

This clonotype was detected once. The chain combines TRBV9 with TRBJ2-5, with 11 positions matching TRBD2. V was clipped by 4 bases and J by 4 bases; unmatched bases: 9. Germline V lookup: CDR1 SGDLS, CDR2 YYNGEE. The CDR3 length is 16 residues. As DNA, the CDR3 is TGTGCCAGCAGCCCGAGGGGGGGACTAGCGGTAGAGACCCAGTACTTC. It specifies CASSPRGGLAVETQYF. The full variable domain, with the rest looked up from reference TRBV9 and TRBJ2-5, is DSGVTQTPKHLITATGQRVTLRCSPRSGDLSVYWYQQSLDQGLQFLIQYYNGEERAKGNILERFSAQQFPDLHSELNLSSLELGDSALYFCASSPRGGLAVETQYFGPGTRLLVL.

The rearrangement links TRBV2 to TRBJ2-3; 7 bases are a match to TRBD2. There are 16 residues in the CDR3. Trimming removed 4 bases from V and 2 bases from J; junction bases left unmatched: 9. The germline CDR1 and CDR2 sequences are SNHLY and FYNNEI. CDR3 bases: TGTGCCAGCAGTGTTGGCGGGAGCTCTCTCACAGATACGCAGTATTTT. Translation: CASSVGGSSLTDTQYF.

The chain employs TRBV29-1 and TRBJ1-3; the match to TRBD1 covers 7 bases. The J segment lost 2 bases and the V segment lost 0 bases, leaving 19 bases of the junction unmatched. CDR1 is SQVTM and CDR2 is ANQGSEA in the germline V gene. The CDR3 length is 20 residues. CDR3 protein: CSVEDTALTSGQIAGNTIYF. The DNA for the CDR3 is TGCAGCGTTGAAGATACGGCCCTTACCTCGGGACAGATCGCTGGAAACACCATATATTTT.

V is TRBV29-1 and J is TRBJ2-5; tentatively, D is TRBD1 (5 bases). V dropped 5 bases and J dropped 4 bases, with 17 bases sitting between them. The CDR3 has 14 amino acids. The germline V gene has CDR1 SQVTM and CDR2 ANQGSEA. CDR3 DNA: TGCAGCGTTCAGTGGACCAGGGAATTAGAGACCCAGTACTTC. Its translation: CSVQWTRELETQYF.

The V gene is TRBV9, the J gene TRBJ1-5; 9 nucleotides align to TRBD1. Trimming at V came to 3 bases and at J to 3 bases, leaving 4 bases not matched to a gene. This CDR3 spans 15 amino acids. Germline V CDR1 and CDR2: SGDLS, YYNGEE. CDR3 protein: CASSATGGVNQPQHF. The CDR3 DNA sequence: TGTGCCAGCAGCGCAACAGGGGGCGTCAATCAGCCCCAGCATTTT.

CDR3: CASSHPRTGGVEGYTF. The CDR3 bases are TGTGCCAGCAGCCACCCTAGAACAGGGGGCGTAGAGGGCTACACCTTC. V and J are TRBV4-2 and TRBJ1-2; 9 bases are a match to TRBD1. Germline V gene lookup returns CDR1 LGHNA and CDR2 YNFKEQ. The CDR3 length is 16 residues. The V segment lost 3 bases and the J segment 8 bases; nucleotides outside the gene matches: 13.

This chain links TRBV19 with TRBJ2-7, with 7 bases lining up with TRBD1. With 5 bases clipped from V and 6 bases from J, the junction kept 13 bases outside the gene matches. This CDR3 is built from 15 residues. CDR1 and CDR2 (germline): LNHDA, SQIVND (reference sequence). The CDR3 DNA follows: TGTGCCAGTAGTCCGACGACAGGGAGTCGTTCCGAGCAGTACTTC. As protein: CASSPTTGSRSEQYF.

J is TRBJ2-2 and V is TRBV29-1; 8 bases align to TRBD1. This CDR3 region has 14 residues. The germline V gene has CDR1 SQVTM and CDR2 ANQGSEA. V was pared by 5 bases and J by 4 bases, with 6 bases of the junction left unmatched. The CDR3 spells CSVFHDRGTGELFF. The CDR3 DNA follows: TGCAGCGTTTTCCATGACAGGGGCACCGGGGAGCTGTTTTTT.

The genes are TRBV4-1 and TRBJ2-2; D ambiguous. The CDR3 totals 13 residues. Germline V CDR1 and CDR2: MGHRA, YSYEKL. With 4 bases removed from V and 7 bases from J, the gap between germline ends came to 10 bases. The CDR3 DNA sequence: TGCGCCAGCAGCCCCCGTAAGGGCGGGGAGCTGTTTTTT. Translating it yields CASSPRKGGELFF.

The genes are TRBV7-9 and TRBJ2-1, with a possible D match to TRBD2 (5 bases). V lost 5 bases and J lost 5, with 19 bases in between. The CDR3 totals 16 residues. Germline loops: CDR1 SEHNR, CDR2 FQNEAQ (reference sequence). The CDR3 bases are TGTGCCAGCAGCCAATTAGGCCCGCGGGTCCACAATGAGCAGTTCTTC. Protein product: CASSQLGPRVHNEQFF.

J is TRBJ1-2 and V is TRBV2, with 7 bases identical to TRBD1. V was clipped by 3 bases and J by 9 bases; unmatched bases: 7. CDR3 size: 13 residues. CDR1 is SNHLY, CDR2 FYNNEI, per germline. CDR3 residues: CASSEQTGRSYTF. Written as DNA, the CDR3 is TGTGCCAGCAGTGAGCAGACAGGGAGAAGCTACACCTTC. The variable domain in full, with the rest retrieved from reference TRBV2 and TRBJ1-2, is EPEVTQTPSHQVTQMGQEVILRCVPISNHLYFYWYRQILGQKVEFLVSFYNNEISEKSEIFDDQFSVERPDGSNFTLKIRSTKLEDSAMYFCASSEQTGRSYTFGSGTRLTVV.

The gene calls are TRBV9 and TRBJ2-7; D is ambiguous. Germline V gene lookup returns CDR1 SGDLS and CDR2 YYNGEE. V gave up 0 bases and J gave up 2 bases, with 9 bases separating them. The CDR3 totals 14 residues. The CDR3 spells CASSVEGRTYEQYF. The CDR3 bases are TGTGCCAGCAGCGTAGAGGGCAGAACCTACGAGCAGTACTTC.

The chain is built from TRBV20-1 and TRBJ2-3; TRBD2 agrees at 12 bases. Unmatched junction bases numbered 9, after V lost 2 bases and J lost 3 bases. Germline V gene lookup returns CDR1 DFQATT and CDR2 SNEGSKA (reference sequence). The length of the CDR3 is 17 residues. CDR3 protein: CSARSYLAGGRTDTQYF. DNA for the CDR3: TGCAGTGCTAGATCTTATCTAGCGGGAGGGCGAACAGATACGCAGTATTTT.

The chain couples TRBV5-4 to TRBJ1-2, with D possibly being TRBD1 (6 bases). The CDR3 has 17 residues. V lost 4 bases and J 1 base, leaving 20 bases between the germline ends. From germline, CDR1 is SGHNT and CDR2 YYREEE (reference sequence). CDR3 DNA: TGTGCCAGCAGCCCCCCCCTGACCGGGGGCGGTAACTATGGCTACACCTTC. It encodes CASSPPLTGGGNYGYTF.

V gene TRBV19 combines with J gene TRBJ2-2, with D possibly matching TRBD1 (5 bases). CDR1 LNHDA and CDR2 SQIVND come from the germline V gene (reference sequence). The CDR3 is 14 residues long. Trimming shortened V by 1 base and J by 4 bases, and 7 bases separated the two germline ends. CDR3 region: CASSIGDSTGELFF. The CDR3 coding sequence is TGTGCCAGTAGTATAGGCGACAGCACCGGGGAGCTGTTTTTT. Full variable domain (outside the CDR3, taken from reference TRBV19 and TRBJ2-2): DGGITQSPKYLFRKEGQNVTLSCEQNLNHDAMYWYRQDPGQGLRLIYYSQIVNDFQKGDIAEGYSVSREKKESFPLTVTSAQKNPTAFYLCASSIGDSTGELFFGEGSRLTVL.